This entry lists 20 T cell receptor beta chains sequenced from one sample in a study of blood T cells in healthy people across ages. Primers used in a second PCR of roughly 7 to 12 cycles were a sample-barcoded 5' primer and a J-beta primer mix. MiXCR was run by TCRdb on the 5' RACE reads, yielding one entry per CDR3 protein. The sample has some 900,000 distinct CDR3 sequences; roughly 48% are singletons. The sequencing input was blood. These TCRs come from a man aged 25-40 years in good health.

The J gene is TRBJ1-1, the V gene TRBV27; 8 nucleotides match TRBD1. The CDR3 is made up of 11 amino acids. J gave up 11 bases and V 4 bases, and 3 bases lay outside the gene matches. Germline-derived CDR1 and CDR2 are MNHEY and SMNVEV (reference sequence). The CDR3 sequence is CASSSDRDAFF. The CDR3 DNA is TGTGCCAGCAGTTCGGACAGGGATGCTTTCTTT.

The chain has TRBV12-3 or TRBV12-4 and TRBJ2-3, with TRBD2 matching 9 bases. This CDR3 has 15 residues. V gave up 5 bases and J gave up 5 bases; unmatched junction bases: 8. The CDR3 spells CASSPSGGPVDTQYF. In DNA form, the CDR3 reads TGTGCCAGCAGTCCGAGCGGGGGGCCGGTAGATACGCAGTATTTT.

This clonotype was counted only a few times. The rearrangement links TRBV7-2 to TRBJ2-3, with D possibly being TRBD2 (5 bases). The V gene lost 5 bases and the J gene lost 4 bases, with 10 bases spanning the gap. Germline values: CDR1 SGHTA, CDR2 FQGNSA. This CDR3 comprises 13 residues. CDR3 region: CASSLGIADTQYF. In nucleotides, the CDR3 is TGTGCCAGCAGCCTCGGGATCGCAGATACGCAGTATTTT.

CDR3 amino acids: CASGVGGSFYNEQFF. DNA for the CDR3: TGTGCCAGTGGGGTCGGGGGGAGCTTCTACAATGAGCAGTTCTTC. The V call is TRBV4-2, the J call TRBJ2-1, with 7 bases fitting TRBD2. There are 15 residues in the CDR3. The V segment lost 9 bases and the J segment 3 bases; nucleotides outside the gene matches: 11. Germline CDR1 is LGHNA and CDR2 is YNFKEQ.

This clonotype occurred once. The chain uses TRBV6-6 and TRBJ1-4; no clear D gene. Per the germline V gene, CDR1 is MNHNY and CDR2 is SVGAGI (reference sequence). The CDR3 runs to 17 residues. V shed 0 bases and J shed 7 bases, with 18 bases lying between them. The CDR3 DNA sequence: TGTGCCAGCAGTTACTCGACGGCCGGGAATGGGCCTGAAAAACTGTTTTTT. Encoded protein: CASSYSTAGNGPEKLFF.

This CDR3 is CASSQEGVGSDEQYF. The CDR3 nucleotides read TGTGCCAGCAGCCAAGAAGGGGTCGGTAGCGACGAGCAGTACTTC. The V and J genes are TRBV3-1 and TRBJ2-7, with D possibly called TRBD1 or TRBD2 (5 bases each). The CDR3 runs to 15 residues. V shed 0 bases and J shed 5 bases, with 14 bases lying between them. CDR1 is LGHDT, CDR2 YNNKEL, per germline (reference sequence).

This clonotype showed up just a few times. The chain is built from TRBV27 and TRBJ1-2; D is uncertain. V lost 4 bases to trimming and J lost 1 base, with 7 bases between them. The CDR3 contains 13 residues. The germline V gene encodes CDR1 MNHEY and CDR2 SMNVEV (reference sequence). This CDR3 is CASSSQDNYGYTF. The CDR3 bases are TGTGCCAGCAGTTCCCAAGATAACTATGGCTACACCTTC.

This rearrangement joins TRBV20-1 to TRBJ2-5; D not resolved. The J call is doubtful: the DNA matches TRBJ2-7 better. The CDR3 covers 13 residues. Germline CDR1 DFQATT, CDR2 SNEGSKA (reference sequence). CDR3 sequence reads: CSARGWETYEQYF. DNA for the CDR3: TGCAGTGCTAGAGGGTGGGAAACCTACGAGCAGTACTTC.

The chain carries TRBV4-2 and TRBJ1-4; 7 positions agree with TRBD1. The CDR3 is 16 residues long. CDR1 and CDR2 from the germline V gene are LGHNA and YNFKEQ. J gave up 4 bases and V 4 bases, and 9 bases lay outside the gene matches. Written as DNA, the CDR3 is TGTGCCAGCAGCCCTGGACAGGTGGTTGGTAATGAAAAACTGTTTTTT. Encoded protein: CASSPGQVVGNEKLFF.

This chain joins TRBV7-2 and TRBJ2-1, with D perhaps matching TRBD1 or TRBD2 (6 bases each). The CDR3 contains 13 residues. V was pared by 9 bases and J by 10 bases, with 19 bases between. Germline assignment: CDR1 SGHTA and CDR2 FQGNSA. As DNA, the CDR3 is TGTGCCAGATCTAGGACCGGGGGCGCGGAGCAGTTCTTC. Translation: CARSRTGGAEQFF.

V gene TRBV7-2 combines with J gene TRBJ2-3, with D tentatively TRBD1 (6 bases). Germline CDR1 reads SGHTA; CDR2 reads FQGNSA. Trimming left V 6 bases short and J 4 bases short, with 11 bases between. This CDR3 contains 13 residues. The CDR3: CASRATGSDTQYF. The CDR3 DNA follows: TGTGCCAGCAGGGCAACAGGGTCAGATACGCAGTATTTT.

In its sample, this clonotype was seen a few times. The rearrangement links TRBV14 to TRBJ2-1; D is uncertain. The CDR3 is made up of 14 amino acids. CDR1 is SGHDN and CDR2 is FVKESK in the germline V gene. Trimming removed 1 base at V and 6 bases at J, with 10 bases between. The CDR3 here is CASSQVSSGNEQFF. CDR3 nucleotide sequence: TGTGCCAGCAGCCAAGTTTCGTCAGGCAATGAGCAGTTCTTC.

This chain links TRBV6-5 with TRBJ1-2; tentatively, D is TRBD1 (5 bases). The CDR3 length is 16 residues. In germline, CDR1 is MNHEY, CDR2 SVGAGI. The ends were cut back, 0 bases at V and 3 bases at J, with 14 bases in the middle. The CDR3 spells CASSYSAQGAHYGYTF. The CDR3 region has the DNA TGTGCCAGCAGTTACTCGGCCCAGGGAGCCCACTATGGCTACACCTTC.

The chain links TRBV16 to TRBJ2-7, with D hard to call. The germline V gene has CDR1 KGHSY and CDR2 FQNENV. Trimming stripped 0 bases from V and 7 bases from J, with 13 bases between. The CDR3 is made up of 14 amino acids. In nucleotides, the CDR3 is TGTGCCAGCAGCCAATCAGGAACAGTGGGAGAGCAGTACTTC. Protein sequence: CASSQSGTVGEQYF. The whole variable domain, filled in from reference TRBV16 and TRBJ2-7, reads GEEVAQTPKHLVRGEGQKAKLYCAPIKGHSYVFWYQQVLKNEFKFLISFQNENVFDETGMPKERFSAKCLPNSPCSLEIQATKLEDSAVYFCASSQSGTVGEQYFGPGTRLTVT.

The J gene is TRBJ2-3, the V gene TRBV28; 8 bases agree with TRBD2. The CDR3 length is 14 residues. Germline values: CDR1 MDHEN, CDR2 SYDVKM. CDR3 region: CAGSRAGDTDTQYF. The DNA for the CDR3 is TGTGCTGGCAGTCGAGCGGGGGACACAGATACGCAGTATTTT. Looking up the rest from reference TRBV28 and TRBJ2-3 gives the full variable domain: DVKVTQSSRYLVKRTGEKVFLECVQDMDHENMFWYRQDPGLGLRLIYFSYDVKMKEKGDIPEGYSVSREKKERFSLILESASTNQTSMYLCAGSRAGDTDTQYFGPGTRLTVL.

The gene calls are TRBV12-3 or TRBV12-4 and TRBJ2-4; TRBD1 agrees at 8 bases. V was pared by 6 bases and J by 7 bases, with 5 bases of the junction left unmatched. The CDR3 runs 13 residues. CDR3: CASSLRGHNIQYF. CDR3 DNA: TGTGCCAGCAGCCTCAGGGGGCACAACATTCAGTACTTC.

This chain links TRBV20-1 with TRBJ2-3; D possibly corresponds to TRBD2 (6 bases). Germline assignment: CDR1 DFQATT and CDR2 SNEGSKA (reference sequence). The CDR3 loop spans 15 amino acids. The ends were cut back, 3 bases at V and 0 bases at J, with 13 bases in the middle. The CDR3 region is CSASASGLSTDTQYF. CDR3 nucleotides: TGCAGTGCTAGTGCCAGCGGGCTAAGCACAGATACGCAGTATTTT.

The table lists this clonotype with a few counts. This chain uses TRBV9 with TRBJ2-3, with TRBD2 matching 8 bases. CDR1 and CDR2 (germline): SGDLS, YYNGEE. The CDR3 runs to 19 residues. J was trimmed by 4 bases and V by 4 bases; bases with no gene match: 20. The CDR3 here is CASSIRSGGERYSPDTQYF. The CDR3 DNA is TGTGCCAGCAGCATCCGGAGCGGGGGAGAAAGGTATAGCCCAGATACGCAGTATTTT. Based on the CDR3 plus reference TRBV9 and TRBJ2-3, the full variable domain is DSGVTQTPKHLITATGQRVTLRCSPRSGDLSVYWYQQSLDQGLQFLIQYYNGEERAKGNILERFSAQQFPDLHSELNLSSLELGDSALYFCASSIRSGGERYSPDTQYFGPGTRLTVL.

The gene calls are TRBV6-2 or TRBV6-3 and TRBJ2-6, with D perhaps matching TRBD2 (5 bases). Between the trimmed V and J ends, which lost 7 bases and 0 bases, there was a span of 16 bases. From germline, CDR1 is MNHEY and CDR2 SVGEGT. The CDR3 consists of 17 residues. DNA for the CDR3: TGTGCCAGCACGATCTTCGCGGGTCTCTCTGGGGCCAACGTCCTGACTTTC. As protein: CASTIFAGLSGANVLTF.

V is TRBV3-1 and J is TRBJ2-1; TRBD1 might be the D (5 bases). Trimming took 3 bases from V and 13 from J, leaving 16 bases between them. This CDR3 has 13 residues. Germline-derived CDR1 and CDR2 are LGHDT and YNNKEL (reference sequence). The CDR3 here is CASSQAGHRSQFF. The CDR3 DNA follows: TGTGCCAGCAGCCAGGCTGGGCACAGGTCTCAGTTCTTC.